The following is a TCR beta chain sequence with its context. Its antigen is not yet known. It has no much larger one-base neighbor in the sample; base qualities were not kept. This sample is part of a study of somatic mutations in cytotoxic T cells in rheumatoid arthritis (dated by TCRdb to the late 2010s). At the level of the whole study: Peripheral blood (around 28 ml EDTA) was collected from patients immediately after diagnosis and before any treatment began. In newly diagnosed rheumatoid arthritis without treatment, the study examined if expanded CD8+ T-cell clones harbor somatic mutations, relying on TCRB deep sequencing to characterize clonality. Sorted V beta1+ cells also underwent TCRB sequencing, and some V beta antibody-stained T-cell populations were flow-sorted at nearly 100% purity on a FACSAria II or Sony SH800. A total of more than 55 rheumatoid arthritis patients and 15 to 25 healthy controls underwent TCRB deep sequencing. The median ages of the patient and control groups were essentially identical.

Overall study outcomes, separate from this receptor: An increase of CD8+ clonality with age was seen in patients (Spearman r ~ 0.49) but not in healthy controls. In about an eighth of the 65 patients, more than 20% of CD8+ cells belonged to the largest CD8+ clone, while several identical CD8+ TCRB sequences were shared between blood and synovial fluid. It was unknown which antigens the expanded CD8+ clones targeted, and their absence from virus-specific databases did not exclude viral specificity. Rheumatoid arthritis patients and age-matched healthy controls did not significantly differ in CD8+ T-cell clonality.

Genomic DNA underwent TCRB CDR3 sequencing using the immunoSEQ assay. The authors' pipeline ran thus. Published virus-specific TCRB sequences were compared with patient CD8+ clones larger than 1%, and only a few matches were found. Nothing other than productive TCRB rearrangements was included in the analyses. Clonality was calculated as a Shannon entropy-based productive clonality index, and a clone was defined by a unique TCRB CDR3 sequence. Repertoire overlap between two samples was calculated from the template counts of each clone relative to total templates per sample. A correlation with a Spearman r of roughly 0.66 was found between V-gene usage by flow cytometry and V-gene usage by TCRB sequencing. What TCRdb holds here is the immuneACCESS table cut down to in-frame rearrangements. Part of the clones is not present; checked against another copy, under half of the missing clones reflect an unresolved V gene, and the others are unexplained. V and J calls and clone size are those listed in that table; D and trimming were worked out from the DNA. In all, the sample holds approximately 13,000 clones, and over 70% of those were seen once. The ten largest account for around a sixth of the sample.

CD4+ and CD8+ cells were isolated by positive magnetic bead selection on an AutoMACS, and purity was checked by flow cytometry. After a first flow cytometry screen using a TCR V beta antibody panel, clonal expansions were characterized through TCRB deep sequencing of sorted CD8+ fractions. Ficoll-Paque PLUS density gradient separation was used to isolate peripheral blood mononuclear cells. DNA from CD4-enriched, CD8-enriched or PBMC samples was extracted using Nucleospin Tissue or Tissue XS kits and then quantified on a Qubit 2.0 fluorometer. This TCR derives from an adult with rheumatoid arthritis. Sequenced input: CD8+ T cells sorted from blood.

CDR3 region: CASSPPEADTEAFF. The DNA reads TGTGCCAGCAGCCCTCCAGAGGCCGACACTGAAGCTTTCTTT. The V gene is TRBV9 and the J gene is TRBJ1-1; no D gene can be assigned with confidence. In the germline V gene, CDR1 corresponds to SGDLS and CDR2 to YYNGEE. Including the terminal cysteine and phenylalanine, the CDR3 comprises 14 residues. CDR3 DNA is the only sequence kept; it has 42 bases, read in frame from the first base. V is cut by 4 bases and J by 3 bases, and the space between the germline ends is 13 bases.